This is a list of T cell receptor beta chains from one sample in a study of control samples from healthy donors and cancer patients. Measured with immunoSEQ multiplex PCR; TCRdb has only the in-frame clones, and not every one. This table has tens of thousands of clones, roughly 85% appearing once. Sequencing used blood. The receptors shown here come from a man between 60 and 75 years old in good health. Both conserved end residues are part of each CDR3. D genes are given only for firm matches. Size is omitted from some rows. Given values are once, few, many or a class for expanded clones.

clone size	V gene	CDR3 length	D gene	J gene	CDR3 DNA	CDR3 protein
-	TRBV5-1	13	TRBD1	TRBJ2-1	TGCGCCACTGGACAGGGGCCCTACAATGAGCAGTTCTTC	CATGQGPYNEQFF
few	TRBV2	12	-	TRBJ2-3	TGTGCCAGCGGTCAGGGGCAGGGTACGCAGTATTTT	CASGQGQGTQYF
-	TRBV30	12	-	TRBJ1-2	TGTGCCTGGAAGGGCAGCGGCTATGGCTACACCTTC	CAWKGSGYGYTF
-	TRBV3-1/TRBV3-2	19	TRBD1	TRBJ2-3	TGTGCCAGCAGCCTCGTGGCGATCGGGACAGGGGGCGAAGCAGATACGCAGTATTTT	CASSLVAIGTGGEADTQYF
-	TRBV7-9	15	-	TRBJ1-1	TGTGCCAGCAGCTTCGGTCCGGGGGGGAACACTGAAGCTTTCTTT	CASSFGPGGNTEAFF
-	TRBV4-3	16	-	TRBJ2-6	TGCGCCAGCAGCCAAGATCTAGCCTCTGGGGCCAACGTCCTGACTTTC	CASSQDLASGANVLTF
-	TRBV7-2	11	-	TRBJ2-1	TGTGCCAGCAGCTTTTACGGTGAGCAGTTCTTC	CASSFYGEQFF
-	TRBV12-3/TRBV12-4	11	-	TRBJ2-3	TGTGCCAGCAGTCTCACAGATACGCAGTATTTT	CASSLTDTQYF
few	TRBV5-4	17	TRBD2	TRBJ2-7	TGTGCCAGCAGCTTGGCGCGTGCGAGCGGGAGTGCCTACGAGCAGTACTTC	CASSLARASGSAYEQYF
-	TRBV7-2	14	TRBD1	TRBJ1-2	TGTGCCAGCAGCACCAGGACAGGGGTTGTCGGCTACACCTTC	CASSTRTGVVGYTF
-	TRBV10-3	13	-	TRBJ2-7	TGTGCCATCAGGAACGGACAGACCTACGAGCAGTACTTC	CAIRNGQTYEQYF
-	TRBV5-6	14	-	TRBJ2-2	TGTGCCAGCGGCACAGGGAGGGTGGCCGGGGAGCTGTTTTTT	CASGTGRVAGELFF
-	TRBV4-1	17	TRBD1	TRBJ2-3	TGCGCCAGCAGCCCCGGGACAGGGACCGTTTGGACAGATACGCAGTATTTT	CASSPGTGTVWTDTQYF
-	TRBV7-9	16	-	TRBJ1-4	TGTGCCAGCAGCGCAAATTTGGGACCCCAGGGTGAAAAACTGTTTTTT	CASSANLGPQGEKLFF
-	TRBV28	15	-	TRBJ1-3	TGTGCCAGCAGCTCAGGGGTAAGCTCTGGAAACACCATATATTTT	CASSSGVSSGNTIYF
-	TRBV3-1/TRBV3-2	13	-	TRBJ1-6	TGTGCCAGCAGCCAAGTAGGGAATTCACCCCTCCACTTT	CASSQVGNSPLHF
-	TRBV2	12	-	TRBJ2-5	TGTGCCAGCAGGGGACCACAAGAGACCCAGTACTTC	CASRGPQETQYF
-	TRBV5-1	14	TRBD1	TRBJ2-7	TGCGCCAGCAGCTTGGCCAGGGGGATCTACGAGCAGTACTTC	CASSLARGIYEQYF
-	TRBV2	15	-	TRBJ1-3	TGTGCCAGCACCAAAATGGGGGCTTCCCGAAACACCATATATTTT	CASTKMGASRNTIYF
-	TRBV3-1/TRBV3-2	14	-	TRBJ1-1	TGTGCCAGCAGCCAAGATTCGGTCTCCGGGGTAGCTTTCTTT	CASSQDSVSGVAFF
-	TRBV14	13	-	TRBJ1-2	TGTGCCAGCAGCCAAGATTACGTCTATGGCTACACCTTC	CASSQDYVYGYTF
-	TRBV27	15	-	TRBJ2-6	TGTGCCAGCAGTTTCAACCGGGCTGGGGCCAACGTCCTGACTTTC	CASSFNRAGANVLTF
-	TRBV24-1	16	-	TRBJ2-1	TGTGCCACCAGTGGTCTTGGGGGGACAGCTAACAATGAGCAGTTCTTC	CATSGLGGTANNEQFF
-	TRBV6-5	14	TRBD1	TRBJ2-2	TGTGCCAGCAGGACAGGGATGAACACCGGGGAGCTGTTTTTT	CASRTGMNTGELFF
-	TRBV4-3	15	TRBD1	TRBJ1-1	TGCGCCAGCAGCCGCTTTGGGACAGGCGAGTTTGAAGCTTTCTTT	CASSRFGTGEFEAFF
-	TRBV18	16	-	TRBJ2-2	TGTGCCAGCTCACCAATCGCGCCAGGGGACACCGGGGAGCTGTTTTTT	CASSPIAPGDTGELFF
-	TRBV6-5	14	TRBD1	TRBJ2-7	TGTGCCAGCAGACCGGGACAGGGTGGTAACGAGCAGTACTTC	CASRPGQGGNEQYF
-	TRBV11-1	16	TRBD2	TRBJ2-2	TGTGCCAGCAGCTCCCTAGTAGCGGGGGAACACCGGGGAGCTGTTTTT	CASSSLVAGEHRGAVF
-	TRBV11-2	14	TRBD1	TRBJ2-5	TGTGCCAGCAGCTTAATGGCAGGGGGCGAGACCCAGTACTTC	CASSLMAGGETQYF
-	TRBV18	17	-	TRBJ1-2	TGTGCCAGCTCATCACCATTGGACGCGGGATTGAACTATGGCTACACCTTC	CASSSPLDAGLNYGYTF